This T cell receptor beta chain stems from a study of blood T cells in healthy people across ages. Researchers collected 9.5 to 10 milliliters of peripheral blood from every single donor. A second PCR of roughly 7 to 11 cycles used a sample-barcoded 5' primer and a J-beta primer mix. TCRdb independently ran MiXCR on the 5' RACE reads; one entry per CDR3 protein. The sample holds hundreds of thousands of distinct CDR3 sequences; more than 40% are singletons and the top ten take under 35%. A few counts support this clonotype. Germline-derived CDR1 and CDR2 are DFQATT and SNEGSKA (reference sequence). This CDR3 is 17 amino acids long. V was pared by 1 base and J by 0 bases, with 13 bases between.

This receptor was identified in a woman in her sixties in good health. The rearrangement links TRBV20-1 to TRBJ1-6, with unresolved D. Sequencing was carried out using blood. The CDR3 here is CSARVAAMSSYNSPLHF. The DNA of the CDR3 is TGCAGTGCTAGAGTTGCTGCGATGAGCTCCTATAATTCACCCCTCCACTTT.